The TCR beta chain described here comes from a study of T cell changes during pregnancy in multiple sclerosis. Between the trimmed V and J ends, which lost 3 bases and 1 base, there was a span of 15 bases. This CDR3 spans 16 amino acids. Germline V gives CDR1 MNHNS, CDR2 SASEGT. Repertoires were generated with immunoSEQ multiplex PCR, while TCRdb's copy carries only in-frame clones and drops some. The table lists about 94,000 clones, just under 95% of them singletons. This clonotype originated in a female donor with multiple sclerosis, enrolled in a pregnancy study. This rearrangement joins TRBV6-1 to TRBJ1-2; D remains unclear. Sequenced here: peripheral blood, sampled in the third trimester of pregnancy. The CDR3 DNA reads as TGTGCCAGCAGTGACCTAAGGGAGGCCCTTAACTATGGCTACACCTTC. It specifies CASSDLREALNYGYTF.